This entry lists 21 T cell receptor beta chains sequenced from one sample in a study of blood T cell repertoires in COVID-19. Data came from immunoSEQ multiplex PCR; TCRdb stores just in-frame clones and leaves some out. The sample holds 350,000 or so clones, about 86% seen once. Input material: PBMCs or T cells enriched from blood (not recorded which). All receptors derive from a woman between 35 and 50 years old with acute COVID-19.

This chain links TRBV28 with TRBJ2-7, with 10 nucleotides matching TRBD1. The V gene end was trimmed by 7 bases and the J gene end by 7 bases; junction bases not matched to a gene: 10. The CDR3 is 14 amino acids. CDR1 and CDR2 from the germline V gene are MDHEN and SYDVKM. The CDR3 region has the DNA TGTGCCAGCACGGACGGGACAGGGGTGATTGAGCAGTACTTC. Protein product: CASTDGTGVIEQYF.

Here the CDR3 reads CASSYGHYMNTEAFF. In DNA, the CDR3 is TGTGCCAGCAGCTACGGACATTACATGAACACTGAAGCTTTCTTT. The chain is built from TRBV3-1 (or the pseudogene TRBV3-2) and TRBJ1-1; tentatively, D is TRBD1 (5 bases). V gave up 5 bases and J gave up 0 bases, with 13 bases separating them. This CDR3 comprises 15 residues. In germline, CDR1 is LGHDT, CDR2 YNNKEL (reference sequence).

This sequence joins TRBV5-6 and TRBJ1-5; 7 bases are a match to TRBD1. The V and J ends lost 1 base and 3 bases, in that order; junction bases with no gene match: 4. CDR1 and CDR2 (germline): SGHDT, YYEEEE. CDR3 size: 15 residues. The CDR3 loop reads CASSLKGADNQPQHF. The CDR3, as DNA: TGTGCCAGCAGCTTGAAGGGGGCGGACAATCAGCCCCAGCATTTT. The full variable domain, rest sourced from reference TRBV5-6 and TRBJ1-5, is DAGVTQSPTHLIKTRGQQVTLRCSPKSGHDTVSWYQQALGQGPQFIFQYYEEEERQRGNFPDRFSGHQFPNYSSELNVNALLLGDSALYLCASSLKGADNQPQHFGDGTRLSIL.

The rearrangement joins TRBV11-2 to TRBJ2-7, with 8 positions matching TRBD1. CDR3 length: 15 residues. CDR1 is SGHAT and CDR2 is FQNNGV in the germline V gene. Trimming took 1 base from V and 2 from J; bases not matched to a gene: 4. The CDR3 loop reads CASSLAGTGPYEQYF. In DNA, the CDR3 is TGTGCCAGCAGCTTAGCCGGGACAGGCCCCTACGAGCAGTACTTC.

The gene calls are TRBV28 and TRBJ2-7; 9 bases align to TRBD2. V lost 3 bases, J lost 6 bases, and 12 bases stayed unmatched. CDR1 MDHEN and CDR2 SYDVKM come from the germline V gene. This CDR3 has 16 amino acids. In nucleotides, the CDR3 is TGTGCCAGCAGTTTCCAAAGACTAGCGGAAGGGATCGAGCAGTACTTC. It translates to CASSFQRLAEGIEQYF.

The genes are TRBV10-3 and TRBJ2-5; no reliable D call. The germline CDR1 and CDR2 sequences are ENHRY and SYGVKD. The CDR3 length is 13 residues. V lost 3 bases and J lost 1, with 6 bases in between. CDR3 loop: CAISDSGQETQYF. The CDR3 DNA sequence: TGTGCCATCAGTGACTCGGGCCAAGAGACCCAGTACTTC.

The CDR3 loop is CASSLGGPGGRETQYF. The DNA for the CDR3 is TGTGCCAGCAGCTTAGGGGGCCCCGGGGGGCGAGAGACCCAGTACTTC. The V call is TRBV11-2, the J call TRBJ2-5; possibly TRBD2 for D (7 bases). V gave up 1 base and J gave up 4 bases, with 16 bases separating them. The CDR3 spans 16 residues. CDR1 and CDR2 from the germline V gene are SGHAT and FQNNGV.

The chain links TRBV11-2 to TRBJ1-6, with TRBD1 matching 10 bases. V trimming: 5 bases; J trimming: 0 bases; junction bases outside the gene matches: 1. The CDR3 runs to 16 residues. The V gene's germline CDR1 is SGHAT and CDR2 FQNNGV. The CDR3 here is CASSGQGDSYNSPLHF. CDR3 bases: TGTGCCAGCAGCGGACAGGGGGACTCCTATAATTCACCCCTCCACTTT.

Details on this clone: Germline and junction disagree at one end, which may indicate a read error. V is TRBV4-3 and J is TRBJ2-5, with TRBD2 identical over 15 bases. The CDR3 is 15 residues long. The germline V gene encodes CDR1 LGHNA and CDR2 YSLEER. The CDR3 bases are TGCGCCAGCAGCCAAGGCCTTGGGACTAGCGGGGGGCAGAACTTC. This encodes CASSQGLGTSGGQNF.

This rearrangement joins TRBV5-4 to TRBJ2-1; 7 nucleotides agree with TRBD2. CDR3 length equals 17 residues. Germline CDR1 and CDR2: SGHNT and YYREEE (reference sequence). With V trimmed by 2 bases and J by 2 bases, 10 bases remained unmatched. The CDR3 spells CASSFTAGTTTYNEQFF. For the CDR3, the DNA is TGTGCCAGCAGCTTTACTGCGGGGACTACCACCTACAATGAGCAGTTCTTC. Based on the CDR3 plus reference TRBV5-4 and TRBJ2-1, the full variable domain is ETGVTQSPTHLIKTRGQQVTLRCSSQSGHNTVSWYQQALGQGPQFIFQYYREEENGRGNFPPRFSGLQFPNYSSELNVNALELDDSALYLCASSFTAGTTTYNEQFFGPGTRLTVL.

The chain joins TRBV7-9 to TRBJ2-3, with 12 nucleotides matching TRBD2. Unmatched junction bases numbered 3, after V lost 5 bases and J lost 0 bases. The CDR3 covers 16 residues. Germline CDR1 and CDR2: SEHNR and FQNEAQ (reference sequence). The DNA of the CDR3 is TGTGCCAGCAGCCTCGGGACTAGCGGGAGCACAGATACGCAGTATTTT. This encodes CASSLGTSGSTDTQYF.

Only a few counts were recorded for this clone. The genes are TRBV4-3 and TRBJ1-2; 7 positions match TRBD1. The V and J ends lost 1 base and 7 bases, in that order; junction bases with no gene match: 6. CDR1 and CDR2 from the germline V gene are LGHNA and YSLEER. There are 14 residues in the CDR3. CDR3 region: CASSQARQGSGYTF. As DNA, the CDR3 is TGCGCCAGCAGCCAAGCCCGACAGGGCAGTGGCTACACCTTC.

This rearrangement joins TRBV10-3 to TRBJ1-1; D unresolved. The CDR3 has 15 amino acids. V gave up 4 bases and J gave up 0 bases, with 12 bases separating them. The germline V gene has CDR1 ENHRY and CDR2 SYGVKD. The CDR3 spells CAISGGPLMNTEAFF. The CDR3, as DNA: TGTGCCATCAGTGGTGGGCCGTTAATGAACACTGAAGCTTTCTTT.

The chain is built from TRBV6-2 or TRBV6-3 and TRBJ2-2, with TRBD1 matching 8 bases. The V and J ends lost 2 bases and 5 bases, in that order; junction bases with no gene match: 7. The CDR3 runs to 16 residues. CDR1 is MNHEY, CDR2 SVGEGT, per germline. In DNA form, the CDR3 reads TGTGCCAGCAGTTACCGGACAGGGATCGAGACCGGGGAGCTGTTTTTT. This encodes CASSYRTGIETGELFF.

This clone was recorded only once. The chain recombines TRBV28 with TRBJ1-2; no reliable D call. Germline assignment: CDR1 MDHEN and CDR2 SYDVKM. CDR3 length: 14 amino acids. Trimming cost V 2 bases and J 2 bases, with 9 bases left between them. CDR3 DNA sequence: TGTGCCAGCAGTTTAGAGGGTCCAAACTATGGCTACACCTTC. Amino acids: CASSLEGPNYGYTF.

CDR3 sequence (DNA): TGTGCCACCAGCAAAGACCAGGGCTCCTACAATGAGCAGTTCTTC. Protein sequence: CATSKDQGSYNEQFF. This sequence joins TRBV15 and TRBJ2-1; a possible D gene is TRBD1 (5 bases). V gave up 4 bases and J gave up 0 bases, with 10 bases separating them. Per germline, CDR1 LNHNV and CDR2 YYDKDF (reference sequence). CDR3 length: 15 amino acids.

The chain carries TRBV6-2 or TRBV6-3 and TRBJ2-1; a weak D match, TRBD2 (5 bases). This CDR3 spans 15 amino acids. V lost 4 bases to trimming and J lost 8 bases, with 18 bases between them. Germline CDR1 is MNHEY and CDR2 is SVGEGT. Here the CDR3 reads CASSLDGGFRDEQFF. The CDR3 coding sequence is TGTGCCAGCAGTTTAGACGGCGGGTTTCGCGATGAGCAGTTCTTC.

The chain employs TRBV2 and TRBJ1-2; D might be TRBD1 (5 bases). The CDR3 is made up of 12 amino acids. V gave up 4 bases and J gave up 7 bases, with 10 bases separating them. Germline-derived CDR1 and CDR2 are SNHLY and FYNNEI. Written as DNA, the CDR3 is TGTGCCAGCAGTGTAGGAGGGGTTGGCTACACCTTC. Translation gives CASSVGGVGYTF.

The V and J genes are TRBV19 and TRBJ1-1; TRBD1 aligns across 9 bases. This CDR3 comprises 15 residues. The V gene end was trimmed by 4 bases and the J gene end by 4 bases; junction bases not matched to a gene: 7. The germline V gene encodes CDR1 LNHDA and CDR2 SQIVND (reference sequence). The CDR3 DNA reads TGTGCCAGTAGTACTCCACCGGGACAGGGCACTGAAGCTTTCTTT. Translated: CASSTPPGQGTEAFF.

The V gene is TRBV7-8, the J gene TRBJ1-5; D perhaps matches TRBD1 (5 bases). Germline loops: CDR1 SGHVS, CDR2 FQNEAQ. V was trimmed by 3 bases and J by 5 bases, leaving 11 bases between them. CDR3 length equals 14 residues. The CDR3 nucleotides read TGTGCCAGCAGCTTGCAGGGAAGGGATCAGCCCCAGCATTTT. Translation gives CASSLQGRDQPQHF.

This clone appeared once. The V gene is TRBV19, the J gene TRBJ2-2; TRBD1 might be the D (5 bases). This CDR3 has 14 residues. V was pared by 6 bases and J by 1 base, with 9 bases between. Germline V gene sequence: CDR1 LNHDA, CDR2 SQIVND (reference sequence). The CDR3 here is CASRQDGNTGELFF. The CDR3 region has the DNA TGTGCCAGTAGACAGGACGGGAACACCGGGGAGCTGTTTTTT.